Many counts were recorded for the clone carrying this T cell receptor beta chain. Germline and junction disagree at one end, which may indicate a read error. Via MiXCR, TCRdb re-called the 5' RACE reads, giving one row per CDR3 protein. The table records around 61,000 distinct CDR3 sequences, over 10% of them present only once. These data are taken from a study of early T cells in non-severe SARS-CoV-2 infection. Germline CDR1 and CDR2: MGHRA and YSYEKL. This CDR3 spans 15 amino acids. The sequence derives from an adult who was a healthcare worker with PCR-confirmed SARS-CoV-2 infection or an uninfected control (not recorded which). The sample taken for sequencing was whole blood. The rearrangement links TRBV4-1 to TRBJ2-1; D is undetermined. CDR3 loop: CACSQPRPTDNEQFF. CDR3 DNA sequence: TGCGCCTGCAGCCAACCCAGACCGACGGATAATGAGCAGTTCTTC.